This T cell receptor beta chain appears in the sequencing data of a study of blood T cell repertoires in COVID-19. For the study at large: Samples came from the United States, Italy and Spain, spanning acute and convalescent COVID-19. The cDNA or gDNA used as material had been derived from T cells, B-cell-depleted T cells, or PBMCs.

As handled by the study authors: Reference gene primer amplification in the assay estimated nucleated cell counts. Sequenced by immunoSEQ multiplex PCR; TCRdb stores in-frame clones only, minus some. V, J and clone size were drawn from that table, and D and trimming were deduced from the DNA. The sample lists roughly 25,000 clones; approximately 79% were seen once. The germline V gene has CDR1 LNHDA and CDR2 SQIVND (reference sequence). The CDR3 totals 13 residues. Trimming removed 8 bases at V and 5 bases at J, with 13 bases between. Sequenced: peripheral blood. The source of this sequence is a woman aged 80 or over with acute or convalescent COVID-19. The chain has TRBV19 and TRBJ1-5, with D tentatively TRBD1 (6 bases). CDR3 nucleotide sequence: TGTGCCAGTCAAGGGGGAGTAGATCAGCCCCAGCATTTT. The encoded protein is CASQGGVDQPQHF.